These 20 T cell receptor beta chains share one sample of origin, sequenced in a study of cytomegalovirus exposure and HLA in healthy donors. Primers for the PCR totalled 60 Vbeta and 13 Jbeta. Clones were read by immunoSEQ multiplex PCR, and TCRdb kept only the in-frame ones, dropping some. The sample holds fewer than 130,000 clones, less than 80% seen once. The sequencing input was PBMCs. All receptors come from a man aged 30 to 39 in good health and CMV-seropositive.

The chain is built from TRBV11-2 and TRBJ1-1; D not certain. V lost 5 bases and J 3 bases, leaving 16 bases between the germline ends. The CDR3 totals 15 residues. Germline V CDR1 and CDR2: SGHAT, FQNNGV. Here the CDR3 DNA reads TGTGCCAGCAGCCCCCGTTCTTCGGGAGACACTGAAGCTTTCTTT. Its protein product is CASSPRSSGDTEAFF.

The rearrangement links TRBV6-5 to TRBJ1-2; 7 nucleotides match TRBD1. Losses at the gene ends were 5 bases for V and 7 bases for J; bases not matched to a gene: 13. Germline CDR1 MNHEY, CDR2 SVGAGI. The CDR3 runs to 15 residues. The CDR3 nucleotides read TGTGCCAGCAGTCGGATGCAGGGGGATTTGCGTGGCTACACCTTC. Translation: CASSRMQGDLRGYTF.

This clone showed up just once. The V and J genes are TRBV18 and TRBJ2-3; tentatively, D is TRBD1 (6 bases). The germline gives CDR1 KGHSH, CDR2 LQKENI. V dropped 0 bases and J dropped 0 bases, with 16 bases sitting between them. The CDR3 consists of 18 residues. The CDR3 is CASSPPNTGLSSTDTQYF. CDR3 coding DNA: TGTGCCAGCTCACCACCGAACACAGGGCTATCTAGCACAGATACGCAGTATTTT.

The J gene is TRBJ1-2, the V gene TRBV5-6; D is undetermined. Trimming removed 4 bases from V and 2 bases from J, with 9 bases in between. The CDR3 contains 13 residues. Germline assignment: CDR1 SGHDT and CDR2 YYEEEE. This CDR3 is CASSPGGNYGYTF. The CDR3 bases are TGTGCCAGCAGCCCGGGAGGGAACTATGGCTACACCTTC.

V and J are TRBV10-3 and TRBJ2-3; weak D call: TRBD2 (5 bases). There are 15 residues in the CDR3. Trimming took 6 bases from V and 5 from J, leaving 18 bases between them. CDR1 ENHRY and CDR2 SYGVKD come from the germline V gene. This chain's CDR3 is CAISLGLQPEDTQYF. The CDR3 DNA reads as TGTGCCATCAGCCTCGGACTCCAGCCAGAAGATACGCAGTATTTT.

This clone occurred a few times. An end of the junction differs from the germline gene, which may be a read error. The chain combines TRBV7-7 with TRBJ2-7, with D perhaps TRBD2 (5 bases). The CDR3 covers 13 residues. Germline values: CDR1 SSHAT, CDR2 FNYEAQ (reference sequence). CDR3: CASSFGNSYEQYF. For the CDR3, the DNA is TGTGCTAGCAGCTTCGGGAACTCTTACGAGCAGTACTTC.

This clone was recorded a few times. V and J are TRBV6-5 and TRBJ2-7, with a weak D call TRBD2 (5 bases). Trimming pared 7 bases from V and 3 bases from J, leaving 13 bases between. Per germline, CDR1 MNHEY and CDR2 SVGAGI. CDR3 size: 13 residues. This CDR3 reads CASTPGNNYEQYF. The CDR3 region has the DNA TGTGCCAGCACTCCCGGGAATAACTACGAGCAGTACTTC.

The chain joins TRBV2 to TRBJ1-2, with 8 bases identical to TRBD1. The V segment lost 8 bases and the J segment 6 bases; nucleotides outside the gene matches: 2. Germline lookup yields CDR1 SNHLY and CDR2 FYNNEI. The CDR3 has 11 amino acids. The CDR3 nucleotides are TGTGCCAGCCGGACAGGGAATGGCTACACCTTC. Encoded protein: CASRTGNGYTF.

This clone was recorded only once. The gene calls are TRBV11-2 and TRBJ2-3; TRBD2 agrees at 12 bases. V shed 6 bases, J shed 1 base, and the junction held 5 bases outside the gene matches. This CDR3 has 16 residues. Germline V gene lookup returns CDR1 SGHAT and CDR2 FQNNGV. The CDR3 DNA sequence: TGTGCCAGCAGGACTAGCGGGGGAAGCGGCACAGATACGCAGTATTTT. The encoded protein is CASRTSGGSGTDTQYF.

The rearrangement uses TRBV9 and TRBJ1-2; maybe TRBD1 (5 bases). With 6 bases removed from V and 7 bases from J, the gap between germline ends came to 16 bases. Per germline, CDR1 SGDLS and CDR2 YYNGEE. The CDR3 spans 13 residues. CDR3 residues: CASTLDGGGGYTF. CDR3 in DNA: TGTGCCAGCACCCTAGACGGGGGAGGTGGCTACACCTTC.

This clone was counted a few times. The chain recombines TRBV5-4 with TRBJ2-2; no reliable D call. The germline gives CDR1 SGHNT, CDR2 YYREEE (reference sequence). CDR3 length: 15 residues. The ends were cut back, 0 bases at V and 6 bases at J, with 12 bases in the middle. The CDR3 region is CASSLASQISGELFF. For the CDR3, the DNA is TGTGCCAGCAGCTTGGCCAGTCAGATCTCCGGGGAGCTGTTTTTT.

This clone has just a few counts. This rearrangement joins TRBV7-9 to TRBJ1-2; perhaps TRBD1 as D (5 bases). Germline loops: CDR1 SEHNR, CDR2 FQNEAQ (reference sequence). CDR3 length: 15 amino acids. Trimming pared 1 base from V and 4 bases from J, leaving 13 bases between. Written as DNA, the CDR3 is TGTGCCAGCAGCTTAGATCGGCCGGGGGGCTATGGCTACACCTTC. Residues: CASSLDRPGGYGYTF.

This clone has more than one count but fewer than ten. The chain carries TRBV7-6 and TRBJ2-1; D unclear. The V and J ends lost 1 base and 5 bases respectively, with 9 bases between them. The germline V gene encodes CDR1 SGHVS and CDR2 FNYEAQ. CDR3 length: 14 residues. The CDR3 region has the DNA TGTGCCAGCAGCTTAGTCTACAGAGACAATGAGCAGTTCTTC. It encodes CASSLVYRDNEQFF.

This chain joins TRBV5-4 and TRBJ2-2; D is perhaps TRBD1 (6 bases). The CDR3 runs to 16 residues. CDR1 SGHNT and CDR2 YYREEE come from the germline V gene (reference sequence). V shed 4 bases and J shed 1 base, with 14 bases lying between them. CDR3 protein: CASSPQGGWNTGELFF. As DNA, the CDR3 is TGTGCCAGCAGCCCACAGGGTGGTTGGAACACCGGGGAGCTGTTTTTT.

V usage is TRBV5-6 and J usage is TRBJ2-5, with TRBD1 matching 7 bases. Near its end, the DNA agrees better with TRBJ2-7, so the J call may be wrong. The CDR3 sequence is 16 residues long. Germline V lookup: CDR1 SGHDT, CDR2 YYEEEE. For the CDR3, the DNA is TGTGCCAGCAGCCCCCGAGCCGGGACAGATTCCTACGAGCAGTACTTC. Protein product: CASSPRAGTDSYEQYF.

The chain recombines TRBV6-5 with TRBJ2-5, with TRBD2 as a possible D gene (6 bases). The DNA end favors TRBJ2-7, so the J call may be wrong. CDR3 size: 12 residues. Per germline, CDR1 MNHEY and CDR2 SVGAGI. CDR3 sequence: CASTGDFYEQYF. As DNA, the CDR3 is TGTGCCAGCACGGGGGATTTTTACGAGCAGTACTTC.

The chain joins TRBV13 to TRBJ1-5, with TRBD1 matching over 8 bases. The germline V gene encodes CDR1 PRHDT and CDR2 FYEKMQ (reference sequence). V was clipped by 2 bases and J by 5 bases; unmatched bases: 2. The CDR3 spans 14 residues. Here the CDR3 reads CASSLQGADQPQHF. In DNA, the CDR3 is TGTGCCAGCAGCTTACAGGGGGCTGATCAGCCCCAGCATTTT.

V usage is TRBV18 and J usage is TRBJ1-2; D might be TRBD1 (6 bases). The CDR3 has 13 residues. CDR1 is KGHSH and CDR2 is LQKENI in the germline V gene. Trimming shortened V by 1 base and J by 6 bases, and 9 bases separated the two germline ends. CDR3 in DNA: TGTGCCAGCTCACCACGGACAGAGGATGGCTACACCTTC. Encoded protein: CASSPRTEDGYTF.

The chain has TRBV2 and TRBJ1-3; no reliable D call. The ends were cut back, 4 bases at V and 0 bases at J, with 7 bases in the middle. The length of the CDR3 is 14 residues. Per the germline V gene, CDR1 is SNHLY and CDR2 is FYNNEI. CDR3 in amino acids: CASSGTSSGNTIYF. CDR3 sequence (DNA): TGTGCCAGCAGTGGTACCAGCTCTGGAAACACCATATATTTT.

The J gene is TRBJ2-7, the V gene TRBV5-1; TRBD2 matches at 11 bases. The CDR3 has 16 residues. Germline values: CDR1 SGHRS, CDR2 YFSETQ. After removal of 2 bases from V and 7 bases from J, the junction contained 11 bases not matched to a gene. The CDR3 DNA reads as TGCGCCAGCAGCTTAGGACTAGCGGGCCCTTCGGGGGAGCAGTACTTC. It is translated as CASSLGLAGPSGEQYF.